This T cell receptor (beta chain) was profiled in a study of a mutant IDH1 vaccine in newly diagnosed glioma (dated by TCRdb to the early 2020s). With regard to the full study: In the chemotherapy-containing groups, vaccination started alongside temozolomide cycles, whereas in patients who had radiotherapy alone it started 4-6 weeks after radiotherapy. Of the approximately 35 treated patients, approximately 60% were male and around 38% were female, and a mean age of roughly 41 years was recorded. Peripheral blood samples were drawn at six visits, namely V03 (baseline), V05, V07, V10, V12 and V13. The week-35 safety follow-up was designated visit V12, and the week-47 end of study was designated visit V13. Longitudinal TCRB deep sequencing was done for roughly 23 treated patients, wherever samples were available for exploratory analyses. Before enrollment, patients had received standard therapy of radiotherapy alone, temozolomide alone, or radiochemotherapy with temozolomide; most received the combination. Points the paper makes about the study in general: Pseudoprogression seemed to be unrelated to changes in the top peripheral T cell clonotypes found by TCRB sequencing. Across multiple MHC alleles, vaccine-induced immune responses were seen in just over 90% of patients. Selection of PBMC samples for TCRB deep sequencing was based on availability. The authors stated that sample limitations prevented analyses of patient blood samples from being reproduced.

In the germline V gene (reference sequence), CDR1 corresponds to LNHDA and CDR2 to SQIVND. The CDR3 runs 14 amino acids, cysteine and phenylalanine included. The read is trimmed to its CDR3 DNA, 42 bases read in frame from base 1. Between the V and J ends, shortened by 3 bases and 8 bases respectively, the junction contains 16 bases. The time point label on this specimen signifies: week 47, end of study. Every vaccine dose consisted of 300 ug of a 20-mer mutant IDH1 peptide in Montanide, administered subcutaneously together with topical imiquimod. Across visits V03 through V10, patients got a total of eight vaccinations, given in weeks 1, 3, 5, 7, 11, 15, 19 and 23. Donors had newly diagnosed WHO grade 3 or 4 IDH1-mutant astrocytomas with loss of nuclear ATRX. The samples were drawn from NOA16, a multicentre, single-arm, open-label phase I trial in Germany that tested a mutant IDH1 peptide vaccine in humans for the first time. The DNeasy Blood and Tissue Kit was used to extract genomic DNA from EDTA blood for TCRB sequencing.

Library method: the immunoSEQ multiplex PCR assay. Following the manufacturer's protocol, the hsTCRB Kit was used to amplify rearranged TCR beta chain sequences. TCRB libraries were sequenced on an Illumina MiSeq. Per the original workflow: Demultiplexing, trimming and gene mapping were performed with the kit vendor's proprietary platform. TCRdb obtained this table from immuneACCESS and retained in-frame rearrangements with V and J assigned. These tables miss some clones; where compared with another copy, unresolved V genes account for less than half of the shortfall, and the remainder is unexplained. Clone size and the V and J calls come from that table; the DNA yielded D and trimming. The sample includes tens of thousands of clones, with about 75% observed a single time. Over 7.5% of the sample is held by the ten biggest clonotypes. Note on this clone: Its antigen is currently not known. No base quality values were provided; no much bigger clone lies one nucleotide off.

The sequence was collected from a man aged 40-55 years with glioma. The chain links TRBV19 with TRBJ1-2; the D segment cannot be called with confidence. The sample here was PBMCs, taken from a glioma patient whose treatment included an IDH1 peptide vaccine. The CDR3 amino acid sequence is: CASSISPPTDGYTF. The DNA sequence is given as TGTGCCAGTAGTATTTCTCCCCCCACGGACGGCTACACCTTC.